Listed here is a single T cell receptor beta chain. The protocol was immunoSEQ multiplex PCR, while the TCRdb copy is restricted to in-frame clones and leaves out a portion. The table shows 160,000 or so clones, with about 93% occurring only once. This sample is drawn from a study of control samples from healthy donors and cancer patients. The sample taken for sequencing was blood. The TCR sequence derives from a man in his fifties in good health.

The CDR3 DNA sequence: TGTGCCAGCAGCGTTGGGGGGCGGCCAGGAGAGACCCAGTACTTC. It encodes CASSVGGRPGETQYF. The J gene is TRBJ2-5, the V gene TRBV9; D may correspond to TRBD1 or TRBD2 (6 bases each). Looked up from germline, CDR1 is SGDLS and CDR2 is YYNGEE. This CDR3 has 15 residues. With 2 bases removed from V and 4 bases from J, the gap between germline ends came to 15 bases.